This T cell receptor beta chain was documented in a study of early T cells in non-severe SARS-CoV-2 infection. Study-wide results and caveats: Comparison of clonotypes with VDJdb favored anti-spike CD8 responses while missing private and CD4 specificities.

The protocol attached unique molecular identifiers to individual cDNA molecules. A single record per CDR3 protein comes from TCRdb applying MiXCR to the 5' RACE reads. The data show about 38,000 distinct CDR3 sequences, with about 5% seen just once and about a sixth held by the top ten. Germline V gene lookup returns CDR1 SGHTA and CDR2 FQGTGA. V lost 5 bases and J lost 3, with 15 bases in between. The CDR3 is 15 residues long. This clonotype was observed many times. What it recognizes is unknown. This TCR was sampled from an adult who was a healthcare worker with PCR-confirmed SARS-CoV-2 infection or an uninfected control (not recorded which). Sequenced material: whole blood. The rearrangement joins TRBV7-3 to TRBJ2-3, with D possibly being TRBD1 (6 bases). The DNA for the CDR3 is TGTGCCAGCAGCCAGTCCGGACAGAGAACAGATACGCAGTATTTT. Protein: CASSQSGQRTDTQYF.